This is a list of T cell receptor beta chains from one sample in a study of blood T cell repertoires in COVID-19. Method: immunoSEQ multiplex PCR; TCRdb's copy keeps in-frame clones and lacks some. The data show more than 140,000 clones, with more than 70% seen just once and almost 8.5% held by the top ten. The sequenced sample was peripheral blood. The receptors here all came from a woman in her sixties or seventies with acute or convalescent COVID-19. The CDR3 runs from the conserved cysteine through the conserved F or W. D genes are given only for firm matches. Only part of the rows carry a size: once, few, many, or a class if the clone is expanded.

>NA|TRBJ1-6|NA|TRBV19
TGTGCCAGTAGTCCGGGACACCGCTCCTATAATTCACCCCTCCACTTT
CASSPGHRSYNSPLHF
>TRBD2|TRBJ2-4|NA|TRBV19
TGTGCCAGACCCTCCGGGACTAGCGGCGCAAAAGCCAAAAACATTCAGTACTTC
CARPSGTSGAKAKNIQYF
>TRBD2|TRBJ2-5|NA|TRBV7-8
TGTGCCAGCAGCCCACCCCTAGCGGGGGGGCTCCAAGAGACCCAGTACTTC
CASSPPLAGGLQETQYF
>TRBD2|TRBJ2-7|NA|TRBV5-4
TGTGCCAGCAGTCCCAGCGGGGGGTACGAGCAGTACTTC
CASSPSGGYEQYF
>NA|TRBJ1-2|NA|TRBV7-3
TGTGCCAGCAGCTTAACGGGGGGAGCTAACTATGGCTACACCTTC
CASSLTGGANYGYTF
>NA|TRBJ1-1|NA|TRBV6-5
TGTGCCAGCAGTTACTCGGTCAGGGCGAACACTGAAGCTTTCTTT
CASSYSVRANTEAFF
>NA|TRBJ2-2|NA|TRBV28
TGTGCCAGCCGAGTCAGGTGGTCTGGGTCCGGGGAGCTGTTTTTT
CASRVRWSGSGELFF
>TRBD1|TRBJ1-2|NA|TRBV25-1
TGTGCCAGCAGTGTGACAGGGGCGAAAGGCTACACCTTC
CASSVTGAKGYTF
>NA|TRBJ1-2|NA|TRBV3-1/TRBV3-2
TGTGCCAGCAGCCAAGAGGAAACAGTCGGGGACTATGGCTACACCTTC
CASSQEETVGDYGYTF
>NA|TRBJ2-2|NA|TRBV30
TGTGCCTGGAGTGGACAGCACAGGAGGGCGAACACCGGGGAGCTGTTTTTT
CAWSGQHRRANTGELFF
>NA|TRBJ2-7|NA|TRBV6-5
TGTGCCAGCAGCACAGGGTTCGCCTACGAGCAGTACTTC
CASSTGFAYEQYF
>TRBD1|TRBJ1-2|NA|TRBV7-2
TGTGCCAGCAGGACGAGAGGACAGGGGAATGGCTACACCTTC
CASRTRGQGNGYTF
>NA|TRBJ2-7|NA|TRBV6-2/TRBV6-3
TGTGCCAGCAGTCCCCGGGGGAGGTCCTACGAGCAGTACTTC
CASSPRGRSYEQYF
>NA|TRBJ1-1|NA|TRBV27
TGTGCCAGCAGTTCCGGGGGGCGGATCTCCGGGGCTTTCTTT
CASSSGGRISGAFF
>NA|TRBJ1-6|NA|TRBV14
TGTGCCAGCAGTGTACTTCAGGGGCAACTCTATAATTCACCCCTCCACTTT
CASSVLQGQLYNSPLHF
>NA|TRBJ1-5|once|TRBV21-1
TGTGCCAGCAGCAAAGCGCTATACCCCCCCCGACGACACCGTAGCAATCAGCCCCAGCATTTT
CASSKALYPPRRHRSNQPQHF
>TRBD1|TRBJ2-7|NA|TRBV7-9
TGTGCCAGCAGTCAGGACAGGGCTTTGGACGAGCAGTACTTC
CASSQDRALDEQYF
>NA|TRBJ2-7|NA|TRBV28
TGTGCCAGCAGTCCCAATTACGAGCAGTACTTC
CASSPNYEQYF
>NA|TRBJ2-2|NA|TRBV11-3
TGTGCCAGCAGCTCCAGGGGGGACACCGGGGAGCTGTTTTTT
CASSSRGDTGELFF
>NA|TRBJ1-2|many|TRBV7-2
TGTGCCAGCAGCTTTGGGGCGAGTTCGAATGGCTACACCTTC
CASSFGASSNGYTF
>TRBD2|TRBJ2-1|NA|TRBV11-2
TGTGCCAGCAGCACCCGCCCTGGTCGGGCTAGCGGGGGGTTCAATGAGCAGTTCTTC
CASSTRPGRASGGFNEQFF
>NA|TRBJ1-2|NA|TRBV27
TGTGCCAGCAGTAACCACAGAGGGTTGGGCTACACCTTC
CASSNHRGLGYTF
>TRBD2|TRBJ2-7|NA|TRBV10-3
TGTGCCATCAGCCGGACTAGCGGGGGTCACTACGAGCAGTACTTC
CAISRTSGGHYEQYF
>NA|TRBJ2-6|NA|TRBV27
TGTGCCAGCAGATGGAGCCTCTCTGGGGCCAACGTCCTGACTTTC
CASRWSLSGANVLTF
>NA|TRBJ1-2|NA|TRBV5-1
TGCGCCAGCAGCCGCTCCGGGGGGCTTTATGGCTACACCTTC
CASSRSGGLYGYTF
>TRBD2|TRBJ2-1|NA|TRBV28
TGTGCCAGCAGTTCCTTCTGGGCTAGCGGGGGGGCCGGCTACAATGAGCAGTTCTTC
CASSSFWASGGAGYNEQFF
>NA|TRBJ1-5|NA|TRBV6-1
TGTGCCAGCAGTGAGGGCTTGGCCCAGCATTTT
CASSEGLAQHF
>TRBD1|TRBJ1-5|NA|TRBV19
TGTGCCAGTAGTCCGACAGGGAATCAGCCCCAGCATTTT
CASSPTGNQPQHF
>TRBD2|TRBJ2-1|NA|TRBV5-6
TGTGCCAGCAGCCCCCGGACTAGCGGGGGACAGCAGTTCTTC
CASSPRTSGGQQFF
>TRBD1|TRBJ2-7|NA|TRBV6-5
TGTGCCAGCAGTCCGGGACAGGGGGCACTCTACGAGCAGTACTTC
CASSPGQGALYEQYF
>NA|TRBJ1-1|NA|TRBV30
TGTGCCTGGTCTAAGCGAGGGGGGAACACTGAAGCTTTCTTT
CAWSKRGGNTEAFF
>NA|TRBJ2-2|NA|TRBV19
TGTGCCAGTAGTTTCCTCGGGAGTATGAACACCGGGGAGCTGTTTTTT
CASSFLGSMNTGELFF
>NA|TRBJ2-5|NA|TRBV21-1
TGTGCCAGCAGCGCCCAGCGGGGGGTCCAAGAGACCCAGTACTTC
CASSAQRGVQETQYF
>NA|TRBJ1-2|NA|TRBV28
TGTGCCAGCAGTTTTGGCAAGAACTATGGCTACACCTTC
CASSFGKNYGYTF
>NA|TRBJ1-2|NA|TRBV2
TGTGCCAGCAGCGCAGCTAACTATGGCTACACCTTC
CASSAANYGYTF
>TRBD2|TRBJ2-2|NA|TRBV19
TGTGCCAGTAACCGCCTAGCGGGCGCGAACACCGGGGAGCTGTTTTTT
CASNRLAGANTGELFF
>TRBD1|TRBJ1-1|NA|TRBV19
TGTGCCAGTAGTACCCCCGGGACAGGGGCCACTGAAGCTTTCTTT
CASSTPGTGATEAFF
>NA|TRBJ2-5|NA|TRBV10-3
TGTGCCATCAGTGAGAGCGGAGAGGAGACCCAGTACTTC
CAISESGEETQYF
>NA|TRBJ1-1|NA|TRBV2
TGTGCCAGCAGTCCGGACAGTTTGAACACTGAAGCTTTCTTT
CASSPDSLNTEAFF
>TRBD1|TRBJ1-1|NA|TRBV18
TGTGCCAGCTCACCCGGGACAGGGAACACTGAAGCTTTCTTT
CASSPGTGNTEAFF
>NA|TRBJ1-5|once|TRBV7-2
TGTGCCAGCAGCTTAGGGCAGGGACTCAATCAGCCCCAGCATTTT
CASSLGQGLNQPQHF
>NA|TRBJ1-1|NA|TRBV25-1
TGTGCCAGCAGTGAACGCGGCCGGGGGAACACTGAAGCTTTCTTT
CASSERGRGNTEAFF
>TRBD1|TRBJ2-7|NA|TRBV28
TGTGCCAGCAGTACCGGGACAGGGTCCAACGAGCAGTACTTC
CASSTGTGSNEQYF
>TRBD1|TRBJ1-4|NA|TRBV12-3/TRBV12-4
TGTGCCAGCACTGACAGGGGGGTTCGGAAACTGTTTTTT
CASTDRGVRKLFF
>NA|TRBJ2-7|NA|TRBV28
TGTGCCACCCACAGGTCTAGTTACGAGCAGTACTTC
CATHRSSYEQYF
>TRBD2|TRBJ2-5|NA|TRBV5-1
TGCGCCAGCAGCAAGGCGGGGGGGCCAGAGACCCAGTACTTC
CASSKAGGPETQYF
>TRBD1|TRBJ1-4|once|TRBV6-5
TGTGCCAGCAGCCGGGACAGGGCCGTCCAAAAACTGTTTTTT
CASSRDRAVQKLFF